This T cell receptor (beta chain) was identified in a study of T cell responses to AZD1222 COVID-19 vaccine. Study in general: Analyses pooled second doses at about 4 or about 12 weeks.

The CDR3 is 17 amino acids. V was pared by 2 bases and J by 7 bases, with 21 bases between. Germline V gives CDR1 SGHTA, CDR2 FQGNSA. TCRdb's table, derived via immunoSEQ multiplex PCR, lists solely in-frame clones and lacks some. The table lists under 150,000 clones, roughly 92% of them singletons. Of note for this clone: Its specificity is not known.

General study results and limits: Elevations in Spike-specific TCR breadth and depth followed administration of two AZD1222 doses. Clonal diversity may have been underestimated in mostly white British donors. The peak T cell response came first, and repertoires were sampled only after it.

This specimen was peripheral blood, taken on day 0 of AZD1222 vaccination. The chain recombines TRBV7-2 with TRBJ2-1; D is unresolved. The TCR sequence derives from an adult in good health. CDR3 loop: CASSLNHVSGWVNEQFF. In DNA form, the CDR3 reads TGTGCCAGCAGCTTAAATCACGTGTCTGGGTGGGTGAATGAGCAGTTCTTC.